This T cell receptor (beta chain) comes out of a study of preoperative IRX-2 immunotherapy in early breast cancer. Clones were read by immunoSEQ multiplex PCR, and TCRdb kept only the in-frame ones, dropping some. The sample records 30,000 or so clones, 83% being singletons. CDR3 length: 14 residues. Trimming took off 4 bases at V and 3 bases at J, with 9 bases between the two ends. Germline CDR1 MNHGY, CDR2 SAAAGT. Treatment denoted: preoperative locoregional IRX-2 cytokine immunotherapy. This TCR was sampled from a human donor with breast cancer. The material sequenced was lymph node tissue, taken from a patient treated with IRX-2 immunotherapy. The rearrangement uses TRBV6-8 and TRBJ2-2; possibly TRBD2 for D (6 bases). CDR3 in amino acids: CASSLASDTGELFF. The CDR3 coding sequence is TGTGCCAGCAGTTTAGCTAGCGACACCGGGGAGCTGTTTTTT.